The 26 T cell receptor beta chains below all came from one sample that was sequenced in a study of T-cell reconstitution after alpha-beta-depleted transplantation in children. The library targeted TCRbeta and was prepared with unique molecular identifiers. One entry per CDR3 protein results from TCRdb running MiXCR on the PCR reads. The sample records roughly 200,000 distinct CDR3 sequences, roughly 8.3% being singletons. The sequenced sample was PBMCs, mostly from graft donor cells, obtained 360 days after TCRalphabeta/CD19-depleted stem cell transplant. Receptors were obtained from a male patient aged 2 to 9 who had a stem cell transplant for acute myeloid leukemia, so the T cells may come from the graft donor.

This clonotype was counted a few times. The J gene is TRBJ2-7, the V gene TRBV4-1; D gene uncertain. The CDR3 has 13 amino acids. The ends were cut back, 0 bases at V and 3 bases at J, with 6 bases in the middle. Germline CDR1 MGHRA, CDR2 YSYEKL. In nucleotides, the CDR3 is TGCGCCAGCAGCCAAGATGACGGCTACGAGCAGTACTTC. This sequence encodes CASSQDDGYEQYF.

The table lists this clonotype with a few counts. The chain recombines TRBV11-2 with TRBJ2-7; 8 bases agree with TRBD2. This CDR3 contains 16 residues. Looked up from germline, CDR1 is SGHAT and CDR2 is FQNNGV. V lost 4 bases to trimming and J lost 4 bases; unmatched junction nucleotides: 12. The CDR3 loop reads CASSYRGSGRSYEQYF. CDR3 sequence (DNA): TGTGCCAGCAGCTACCGGGGGAGCGGGAGATCGTACGAGCAGTACTTC.

This clonotype was counted many times. V gene TRBV29-1 combines with J gene TRBJ2-7; 8 bases agree with TRBD1. Unmatched junction bases numbered 9, after V lost 5 bases and J lost 0 bases. CDR3 length: 15 amino acids. Germline V CDR1 and CDR2: SQVTM, ANQGSEA. CDR3 residues: CSVRAGTGSSYEQYF. Here the CDR3 DNA reads TGCAGCGTTCGAGCCGGGACAGGAAGCTCCTACGAGCAGTACTTC.

The chain links TRBV7-9 to TRBJ1-4; 8 positions agree with TRBD1. Germline V gene sequence: CDR1 SEHNR, CDR2 FQNEAQ (reference sequence). This CDR3 comprises 14 residues. J gave up 7 bases and V 5 bases, and 6 bases lay outside the gene matches. CDR3 in amino acids: CASSRGQVGEKLFF. The CDR3 nucleotides are TGTGCCAGCAGCCGGGGACAGGTTGGTGAAAAACTGTTTTTT. The full variable domain, in which reference TRBV7-9 and TRBJ1-4 provide the parts outside the CDR3, is DTGVSQNPRHKITKRGQNVTFRCDPISEHNRLYWYRQTLGQGPEFLTYFQNEAQLEKSRLLSDRFSAERPKGSFSTLEIQRTEQGDSAMYLCASSRGQVGEKLFFGSGTQLSVL.

The sample holds a few counts of this clonotype. This chain connects TRBV6-2 or TRBV6-3 to TRBJ2-3, with 10 bases fitting TRBD2. The germline V gene has CDR1 MNHEY and CDR2 SVGEGT. V was clipped by 6 bases and J by 6 bases; unmatched bases: 24. The CDR3 extends over 20 amino acids. CDR3 protein: CASRVRNLAGVGGLSDTQYF. CDR3 nucleotides: TGTGCCAGCAGGGTACGAAACCTAGCGGGAGTCGGCGGTTTGAGCGATACGCAGTATTTT.

This clonotype was observed at least ten times. The J gene is TRBJ2-3, the V gene TRBV12-3 or TRBV12-4; D gene uncertain. The CDR3 is 11 amino acids. Trimming took off 5 bases at V and 0 bases at J, with 0 bases between the two ends. CDR3 region: CASSSTDTQYF. In DNA, the CDR3 is TGTGCCAGCAGTAGCACAGATACGCAGTATTTT.

This clonotype was detected many times. The chain couples TRBV11-2 to TRBJ2-7, with 9 bases aligning to TRBD1. V trimming: 4 bases; J trimming: 6 bases; junction bases outside the gene matches: 10. Germline lookup yields CDR1 SGHAT and CDR2 FQNNGV. This CDR3 is built from 15 residues. CDR3 coding DNA: TGTGCCAGCAGCTCCTGGACAGGGGTGAGGTCCGAGCAGTACTTC. Translating gives CASSSWTGVRSEQYF.

CDR3 nucleotides: TGTGCCACCAGTGATTTTTTGGACCGAACCTACGAGCAGTACTTC. Its protein product is CATSDFLDRTYEQYF. This chain joins TRBV24-1 and TRBJ2-7, with unresolved D. The V gene's germline CDR1 is KGHDR and CDR2 SFDVKD. The germline V and J ends were trimmed by 1 base and 2 bases, with 11 bases remaining between them. This CDR3 spans 15 amino acids.

The sample holds many counts of this clonotype. The rearrangement joins TRBV5-1 to TRBJ1-1; D is undetermined. V lost 2 bases to trimming and J lost 1 base, with 12 bases between them. Germline CDR1 SGHRS, CDR2 YFSETQ. The CDR3 is made up of 15 amino acids. DNA of the CDR3: TGCGCCAGCAGCTTAACAGCCAACTCGAACACTGAAGCTTTCTTT. Its translation is CASSLTANSNTEAFF.

In this sample, this clonotype turned up a few times. In nucleotides, the CDR3 is TGTGCCAGCAGCTTAGAGGCTAGCGTTTCCTCCTACGAGCAGTACTTC. Protein: CASSLEASVSSYEQYF. The gene calls are TRBV7-2 and TRBJ2-7; possibly TRBD2 for D (6 bases). V lost 1 base and J 0 bases, leaving 13 bases between the germline ends. This CDR3 spans 16 amino acids. Germline V gives CDR1 SGHTA, CDR2 FQGNSA.

The chain joins TRBV20-1 to TRBJ2-7; 9 bases align to TRBD1. V was clipped by 7 bases and J by 4 bases; unmatched bases: 14. This CDR3 region has 15 residues. Germline assignment: CDR1 DFQATT and CDR2 SNEGSKA (reference sequence). The CDR3 region is CSVSPGDREPYEQYV. The CDR3, as DNA: TGCAGTGTTAGCCCGGGGGACAGGGAGCCATACGAGCAGTACGTC.

This clonotype was counted at least ten times. This chain uses TRBV5-1 with TRBJ2-1; 10 positions agree with TRBD1. CDR1 and CDR2 from the germline V gene are SGHRS and YFSETQ. With 6 bases clipped from V and 1 base from J, the junction kept 7 bases outside the gene matches. The CDR3 is 16 amino acids. The CDR3 region has the DNA TGCGCCAGCACCACCCCGGGACAGGGGTCCTACAATGAGCAGTTCTTC. This codes for CASTTPGQGSYNEQFF.

This clonotype was observed a few times. This rearrangement joins TRBV20-1 to TRBJ2-7, with TRBD1 identical over 7 bases. The trim removed 4 bases at V and 2 bases at J, leaving 8 bases unmatched. The CDR3 runs to 14 residues. Germline V CDR1 and CDR2: DFQATT, SNEGSKA (reference sequence). CDR3 in DNA: TGCAGTGCTAAACAGGGGCACGGCGCCTACGAGCAGTACTTC. Translated: CSAKQGHGAYEQYF.

This clonotype turned up a few times. The rearrangement links TRBV10-3 to TRBJ1-1; D uncertain. Trimming shortened V by 2 bases and J by 4 bases, and 5 bases separated the two germline ends. Germline V CDR1 and CDR2: ENHRY, SYGVKD. This CDR3 is 12 amino acids long. CDR3: CAISERFTEAFF. As DNA, the CDR3 is TGTGCCATCAGTGAGCGGTTCACTGAAGCTTTCTTT.

This clonotype was observed at least ten times. The CDR3 region has the DNA TGTGCCAGCAGTAAACCTTTTAGGGTGGAGGGGACAGATACGCAGTATTTT. It yields the protein CASSKPFRVEGTDTQYF. The chain links TRBV6-1 to TRBJ2-3, with D possibly matching TRBD2 (6 bases). Germline assignment: CDR1 MNHNS and CDR2 SASEGT. CDR3 length: 17 residues. The V end lost 5 bases, the J end lost 3 bases, and 21 bases lay between the germline ends.

This clonotype was detected many times. Germline is not matched at one junction end, which may reflect a read error. The J gene is TRBJ2-3, the V gene TRBV7-7, with TRBD2 matching 8 bases. Germline lookup yields CDR1 SSHAT and CDR2 FNYEAQ (reference sequence). The CDR3 has 16 amino acids. Here the CDR3 reads CASSLAAGLAQDTQYF. CDR3 coding DNA: TGTGCTAGCAGCTTAGCGGCCGGACTAGCCCAAGATACGCAGTATTTT.

The chain is built from TRBV20-1 and TRBJ2-3, with 10 bases that match TRBD1. V shed 2 bases and J 2 bases; nucleotides not matched to a gene: 7. The germline V gene has CDR1 DFQATT and CDR2 SNEGSKA (reference sequence). This CDR3 spans 16 amino acids. The CDR3 loop reads CSARKVGQGPTDTQYF. CDR3 DNA: TGCAGTGCTAGAAAAGTGGGACAGGGGCCCACAGATACGCAGTATTTT.

At least ten counts were recorded for this clonotype. The chain is built from TRBV5-1 and TRBJ2-7, with 9 bases lining up with TRBD1. With 0 bases clipped from V and 4 bases from J, the junction kept 5 bases outside the gene matches. CDR1 is SGHRS and CDR2 is YFSETQ in the germline V gene. There are 15 residues in the CDR3. The chain's CDR3 is CASSLGDREAYEQYV. As DNA, the CDR3 is TGCGCCAGCAGCTTGGGGGACAGGGAAGCTTACGAGCAGTACGTC.

This chain joins TRBV27 and TRBJ2-2, with 10 bases that match TRBD2. This CDR3 comprises 16 residues. Germline CDR1 reads MNHEY; CDR2 reads SMNVEV (reference sequence). Trimming cost V 5 bases and J 2 bases; bases outside gene matches: 5. This CDR3 reads CASSSPSGGNTGELFF. The CDR3 coding sequence is TGTGCCAGCAGTAGTCCTAGCGGGGGTAACACCGGGGAGCTGTTTTTT.

This clonotype was seen ten or more times. V is TRBV20-1 and J is TRBJ1-2; 9 nucleotides agree with TRBD1. The CDR3 totals 13 residues. V shed 6 bases, J shed 2 bases, and the junction held 4 bases outside the gene matches. Germline values: CDR1 DFQATT, CDR2 SNEGSKA (reference sequence). The CDR3 loop is CSARDRANYGYTF. The DNA of the CDR3 is TGCAGTGCACGGGACAGGGCCAACTATGGCTACACCTTC.

This clonotype was recorded many times. The V call is TRBV20-1, the J call TRBJ2-7; TRBD2 aligns across 7 bases. In germline, CDR1 is DFQATT, CDR2 SNEGSKA (reference sequence). The V and J ends lost 0 bases and 1 base, in that order; junction bases with no gene match: 12. CDR3 length: 17 amino acids. The CDR3 DNA reads as TGCAGTGCTAGAGATGGACTAGAGTCTATTTCATCCTACGAGCAGTACTTC. It encodes CSARDGLESISSYEQYF.

This clonotype was detected ten times or more. The gene calls are TRBV10-3 and TRBJ2-7; 7 bases line up with TRBD1. Germline trimming cut 6 bases from V and 5 bases from J; bases unmatched to any gene: 7. The CDR3 is 13 amino acids. Per the germline V gene, CDR1 is ENHRY and CDR2 is SYGVKD. The CDR3 nucleotides read TGTGCCATCAGAGAGACAGGGTCTGACGAGCAGTACTTC. Amino acids: CAIRETGSDEQYF.

CDR3 sequence: CASSFVGDTQYF. DNA of the CDR3: TGTGCCAGCAGTTTTGTCGGGGATACGCAGTATTTT. The J gene is TRBJ2-3, the V gene TRBV12-3 or TRBV12-4; unclear D gene. Trimming pared 3 bases from V and 6 bases from J, leaving 7 bases between. The CDR3 sequence is 12 residues long.

The CDR3 sequence is CASSVYGTGSAQETQYF. CDR3 nucleotide sequence: TGTGCCAGCAGTGTATATGGAACAGGGTCGGCCCAAGAGACCCAGTACTTC. This rearrangement joins TRBV9 to TRBJ2-5, with D possibly matching TRBD1 (6 bases). V was pared by 5 bases and J by 1 base, with 21 bases between. The CDR3 totals 17 residues. Per the germline V gene, CDR1 is SGDLS and CDR2 is YYNGEE.

The CDR3 bases are TGTGCCAGCCAAGCTTTAGCCCCCCCTCTAGCGGGGAAAGAGACCCAGTACTTC. Residues: CASQALAPPLAGKETQYF. The V call is TRBV7-8, the J call TRBJ2-5, with 9 bases that match TRBD2. Germline CDR1 SGHVS, CDR2 FQNEAQ. The CDR3 runs to 18 residues. The junction had 19 bases not matched to a gene; V was cut back by 8 bases and J by 3 bases.

This clonotype was detected only a few times. The chain has TRBV12-3 or TRBV12-4 and TRBJ1-4, with no clear D. The length of the CDR3 is 15 residues. V lost 8 bases to trimming and J lost 2 bases, with 15 bases between them. DNA of the CDR3: TGTGCCAGCGGCCCTCTAGTTTTTACTAATGAAAAACTGTTTTTT. Its translation is CASGPLVFTNEKLFF.